The T cell receptor beta chain under discussion was sequenced for a study of graft-versus-host responses after intestinal transplantation. On this clone: What it binds is not known. In the same sample, other DNA sequences code for this CDR3.

Germline CDR1 and CDR2: GTSNPN and SVGIG (reference sequence). V was pared by 0 bases and J by 0 bases, with 3 bases between. This CDR3 spans 13 amino acids. Sequenced by immunoSEQ multiplex PCR; TCRdb stores in-frame clones only, minus some. The sample consists of roughly 120,000 clones, around 90% of them appearing once. Study findings and constraints: GvH clones turned up in recipient marrow; some had shown up first in ileum or blood.

This receptor was identified in a human donor who was the organ donor for an intestinal transplant. The chain combines TRBV30 with TRBJ1-5; D remains ambiguous. The source material was unstimulated CD4+ T cells sorted from spleen or lymph node cells, sampled before transplant. Here the CDR3 reads CAWSVDSNQPQHF. The CDR3 DNA sequence: TGTGCCTGGAGTGTTGATAGCAATCAGCCCCAGCATTTT.